The rows below give T cell receptor beta chains drawn from one sample of a study of T cells in Graves' hyperthyroidism and ophthalmopathy. MiXCR was run by TCRdb on the multiplex PCR reads, yielding one entry per CDR3 protein. The sample has 250,000 to 300,000 distinct CDR3 sequences; roughly 19% are singletons. Material for sequencing was blood. These receptor sequences come from a man aged 45-65 years with Graves' ophthalmopathy. The CDR3 runs from the conserved cysteine through the conserved F or W. The D gene is left open where the match is weak. Clone size is shown for a subset of rows, as once, few, many or a class of expanded clone.

j_call v_call d_call clone_size cdr3_aa cdr3_nt
TRBJ1-2 TRBV20-1 TRBD1 many CSAEQGAEGYTF TGCAGTGCTGAACAGGGGGCGGAAGGCTACACCTTC
TRBJ2-7 TRBV4-2 NA many CASSQDQGSGSYEQYF TGTGCCAGCAGCCAAGATCAGGGTTCGGGCTCCTACGAGCAGTACTTC
TRBJ1-1 TRBV19 TRBD1 few CASSILTGQGVNTEAFF TGTGCCAGTAGTATCCTGACAGGGCAAGGGGTGAACACTGAAGCTTTCTTT
TRBJ2-7 TRBV20-1 TRBD1 once CSAASDRGIYEQYF TGCAGTGCCGCGTCCGACAGGGGAATTTACGAGCAGTACTTC
TRBJ2-7 TRBV14 NA few CASSPYRAYEQYF TGTGCCAGCAGCCCCTACAGGGCCTACGAGCAGTACTTC
TRBJ2-3 TRBV5-1 TRBD1 NA CASSLEPQGGSTDTQYF TGCGCCAGCAGCTTGGAGCCACAGGGGGGTAGCACAGATACGCAGTATTTT
TRBJ2-1 TRBV5-4 NA NA CASSQRSLNNEQFF TGTGCCAGCAGCCAACGTTCACTAAACAATGAGCAGTTCTTC
TRBJ2-7 TRBV20-1 TRBD2 many CSARDRSGSSYEQYF TGCAGTGCTAGAGATCGTAGCGGGAGCTCCTACGAGCAGTACTTC
TRBJ2-7 TRBV2 NA many CASSGTAVPYEQYF TGTGCCAGCAGTGGCACCGCCGTTCCCTACGAGCAGTACTTC
TRBJ1-2 TRBV28 NA many CASSWAGAKANYGYTF TGTGCCAGCAGTTGGGCCGGGGCCAAAGCTAACTATGGCTACACCTTC
TRBJ2-1 TRBV9 NA NA CASSVELGVHEQFF TGTGCCAGCAGCGTAGAGTTGGGGGTTCATGAGCAGTTCTTC
TRBJ2-6 TRBV30 NA NA CACSFSGANVLTF TGTGCCTGTTCCTTCTCTGGGGCCAACGTCCTGACTTTC
TRBJ2-7 TRBV7-2 NA many CASSLARAGRYEQYF TGTGCCAGCAGCTTAGCCCGAGCAGGGAGGTACGAGCAGTACTTC